One TCR beta chain is described in this entry. Its antigen is currently unknown. Time point reported: persistent/refractory GD, antithyroid drugs over 5 years with positive TRAb. RNA extracted from PBMCs served as the sequencing template. The record originates from a study of regulatory T cells in long-lasting Graves disease. Study-wide points: Patients with persistent disease shared 2,741 public clonotypes, outpacing the roughly 950 shared by new patients. TRBV28, TRBJ1-2 and TRBJ2-5 were segments that persistent disease favored.

The V gene's germline CDR1 is SEHNR and CDR2 FQNEAQ (reference sequence). V shed 3 bases and J shed 2 bases, with 10 bases lying between them. The CDR3 is 14 amino acids. Arm-PCR of CDR3 regions and iRepertoire HTBI primers were the basis on which TCR beta libraries were built. TCRdb re-called the multiplex PCR reads through MiXCR, storing one row per CDR3 protein. The data hold more than 300,000 distinct CDR3 sequences, with roughly 21% observed a single time. The source is a female donor with Graves disease. The rearrangement links TRBV7-9 to TRBJ2-5; TRBD2 might be the D (5 bases). The sample here was peripheral blood mononuclear cells (PBMCs), taken when the disease was refractory, from a patient treated with antithyroid drugs. CDR3 residues: CASSFSPGQETQYF. The DNA for the CDR3 is TGTGCCAGCAGCTTTAGTCCGGGGCAAGAGACCCAGTACTTC.